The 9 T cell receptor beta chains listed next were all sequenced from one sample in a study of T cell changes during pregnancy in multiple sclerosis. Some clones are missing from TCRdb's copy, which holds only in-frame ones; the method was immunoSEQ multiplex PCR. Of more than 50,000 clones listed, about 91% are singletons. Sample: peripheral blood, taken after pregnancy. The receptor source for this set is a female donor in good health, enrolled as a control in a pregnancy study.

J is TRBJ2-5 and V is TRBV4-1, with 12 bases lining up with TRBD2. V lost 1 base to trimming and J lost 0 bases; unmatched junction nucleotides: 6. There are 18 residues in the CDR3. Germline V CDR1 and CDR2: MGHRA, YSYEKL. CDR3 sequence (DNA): TGCGCCAGCAGCCAAGGGGGGAGACTAGCGGGGGACCAAGAGACCCAGTACTTC. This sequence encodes CASSQGGRLAGDQETQYF.

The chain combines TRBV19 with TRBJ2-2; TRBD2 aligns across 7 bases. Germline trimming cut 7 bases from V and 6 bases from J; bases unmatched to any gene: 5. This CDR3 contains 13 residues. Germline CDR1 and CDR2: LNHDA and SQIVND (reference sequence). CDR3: CASTLGGAGELFF. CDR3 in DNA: TGTGCCAGTACTCTGGGGGGGGCCGGGGAGCTGTTTTTT.

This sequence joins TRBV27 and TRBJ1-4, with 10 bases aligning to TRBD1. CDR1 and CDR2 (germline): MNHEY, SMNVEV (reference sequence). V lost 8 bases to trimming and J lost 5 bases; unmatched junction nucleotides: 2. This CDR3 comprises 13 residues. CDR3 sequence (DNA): TGTGCCAGCCGGACAGGGGGGAATGAAAAACTGTTTTTT. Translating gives CASRTGGNEKLFF.

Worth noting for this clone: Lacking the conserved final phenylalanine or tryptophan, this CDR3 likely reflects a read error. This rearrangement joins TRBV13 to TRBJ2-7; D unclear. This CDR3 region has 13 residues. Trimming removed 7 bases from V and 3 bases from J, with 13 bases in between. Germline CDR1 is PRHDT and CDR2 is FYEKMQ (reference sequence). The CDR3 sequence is CASNKRTYYEQYL. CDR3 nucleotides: TGTGCCAGCAATAAGCGTACCTACTACGAGCAGTACCTC.

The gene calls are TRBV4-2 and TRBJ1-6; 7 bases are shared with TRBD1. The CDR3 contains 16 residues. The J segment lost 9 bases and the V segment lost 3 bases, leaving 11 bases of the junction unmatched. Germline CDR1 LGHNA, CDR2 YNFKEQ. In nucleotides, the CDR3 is TGTGCCAGCAGCCAGGCTAAAGACAGGGCCATTTCACCCCTCCACTTT. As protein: CASSQAKDRAISPLHF.

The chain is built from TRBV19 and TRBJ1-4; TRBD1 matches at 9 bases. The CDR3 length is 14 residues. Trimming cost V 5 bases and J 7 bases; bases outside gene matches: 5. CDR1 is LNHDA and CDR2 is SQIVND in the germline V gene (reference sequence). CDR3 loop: CASSSGTGSEKLFF. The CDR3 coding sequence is TGTGCCAGTAGTTCCGGGACAGGGAGTGAAAAACTGTTTTTT.

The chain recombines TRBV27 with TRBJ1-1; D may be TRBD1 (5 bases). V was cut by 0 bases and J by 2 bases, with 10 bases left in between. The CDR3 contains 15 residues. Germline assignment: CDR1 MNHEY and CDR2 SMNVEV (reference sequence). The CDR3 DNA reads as TGTGCCAGCAGTTTATCGAGAAGGGGTAACACTGAAGCTTTCTTT. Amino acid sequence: CASSLSRRGNTEAFF.

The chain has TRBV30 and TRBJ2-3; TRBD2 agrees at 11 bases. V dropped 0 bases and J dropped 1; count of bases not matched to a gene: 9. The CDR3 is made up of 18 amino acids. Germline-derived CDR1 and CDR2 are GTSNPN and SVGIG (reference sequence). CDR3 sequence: CAWSVGTSGSWGTDTQYF. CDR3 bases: TGTGCCTGGAGTGTAGGCACTAGCGGGAGTTGGGGCACAGATACGCAGTATTTT.

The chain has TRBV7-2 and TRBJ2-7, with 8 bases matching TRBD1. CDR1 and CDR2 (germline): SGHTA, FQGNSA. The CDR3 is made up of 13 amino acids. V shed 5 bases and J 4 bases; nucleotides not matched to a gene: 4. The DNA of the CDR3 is TGTGCCAGCAGCCCCGACAGGGGTTACGAGCAGTACTTC. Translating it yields CASSPDRGYEQYF.